A single sample is the source of the 26 T cell receptor beta chains below, sequenced in a study of cytomegalovirus exposure and HLA in healthy donors. The PCR was carried out with 60 Vbeta primers and 13 Jbeta primers. Profiled with immunoSEQ multiplex PCR; TCRdb holds only in-frame clones, not every one. The profile covers 150,000 or so clones, with roughly four fifths appearing a single time and just under 5% taken by the ten largest. The sequenced material came from PBMCs. These receptors all come from a woman aged 18-35 years in good health and CMV-seropositive.

The V gene is TRBV19, the J gene TRBJ1-4, with TRBD1 identical over 9 bases. CDR1 is LNHDA and CDR2 is SQIVND in the germline V gene (reference sequence). Trimming took 7 bases from V and 3 from J; bases not matched to a gene: 6. The CDR3 covers 15 residues. The CDR3 DNA is TGTGCCAGTAAGGTCGGGACAGGGCCTAATGAAAAACTGTTTTTT. It translates to CASKVGTGPNEKLFF.

The chain carries TRBV4-3 and TRBJ2-3; no reliable D call. V was trimmed by 1 base and J by 4 bases, leaving 9 bases between them. CDR1 is LGHNA, CDR2 YSLEER, per germline. This CDR3 is 14 amino acids long. The CDR3 DNA follows: TGCGCCAGCAGCCAAGGGGTTAGCCCAGATACGCAGTATTTT. This gives the protein CASSQGVSPDTQYF.

The chain couples TRBV19 to TRBJ2-5, with D possibly matching TRBD1 (5 bases). With 5 bases removed from V and 1 base from J, the gap between germline ends came to 14 bases. The CDR3 consists of 15 residues. From germline, CDR1 is LNHDA and CDR2 SQIVND (reference sequence). The CDR3 is CASSLQGAAQETQYF. CDR3 DNA sequence: TGTGCCAGTAGTCTCCAAGGGGCTGCCCAAGAGACCCAGTACTTC.

This CDR3 is CASSGGTGGSDTQYF. The CDR3 nucleotides read TGTGCCAGCAGTGGCGGAACAGGGGGCTCGGATACGCAGTATTTT. The V call is TRBV6-4, the J call TRBJ2-3; 9 bases fit TRBD1. Germline trimming cut 4 bases from V and 6 bases from J; bases unmatched to any gene: 8. This CDR3 region has 15 residues. Looked up from germline, CDR1 is MRHNA and CDR2 is SNTAGT.

The rearrangement uses TRBV2 and TRBJ2-1; D ambiguous. V lost 4 bases, J lost 2 bases, and 9 bases lay in between. Germline CDR1 and CDR2: SNHLY and FYNNEI. The CDR3 loop spans 14 amino acids. CDR3 loop: CASSASSPYNEQFF. CDR3 DNA sequence: TGTGCCAGCAGTGCTAGTTCCCCCTACAATGAGCAGTTCTTC. Supplemented by reference TRBV2 and TRBJ2-1, the full variable domain reads EPEVTQTPSHQVTQMGQEVILRCVPISNHLYFYWYRQILGQKVEFLVSFYNNEISEKSEIFDDQFSVERPDGSNFTLKIRSTKLEDSAMYFCASSASSPYNEQFFGPGTRLTVL.

This rearrangement joins TRBV28 to TRBJ1-1, with 12 positions matching TRBD1. Germline CDR1 MDHEN, CDR2 SYDVKM. The CDR3 runs 13 residues. The trim removed 6 bases at V and 4 bases at J, leaving 0 bases unmatched. The CDR3 sequence: CASRGQGATEAFF. CDR3 in DNA: TGTGCCAGCAGGGGACAGGGGGCCACTGAAGCTTTCTTT.

V gene TRBV19 combines with J gene TRBJ2-3, with D maybe TRBD2 (5 bases). The V end lost 1 base, the J end lost 6 bases, and 14 bases lay between the germline ends. The CDR3 consists of 15 residues. From germline, CDR1 is LNHDA and CDR2 SQIVND (reference sequence). CDR3 nucleotides: TGTGCCAGTAGTATAGGGGCTCGGGATGGCGATACGCAGTATTTT. It codes for CASSIGARDGDTQYF.

The V and J genes are TRBV12-5 and TRBJ1-1; D gene uncertain. In germline, CDR1 is LGHNT, CDR2 FRNRAP. Trimming left V 7 bases short and J 1 base short, with 13 bases between. CDR3 size: 14 residues. The CDR3 DNA sequence: TGTGCTAGTGCCCGGGGTCCATCGAACACTGAAGCTTTCTTT. Amino acids: CASARGPSNTEAFF.

CDR3 region: CASSPRRGQLEAFF. The CDR3 coding sequence is TGTGCCAGCAGCCCGCGAAGGGGACAGCTTGAAGCTTTCTTT. V and J are TRBV7-3 and TRBJ1-1; 7 bases fit TRBD1. The CDR3 length is 14 residues. The V gene end was trimmed by 5 bases and the J gene end by 7 bases; junction bases not matched to a gene: 10. The V gene's germline CDR1 is SGHTA and CDR2 FQGTGA.

This clone was seen once. V is TRBV18 and J is TRBJ2-3; TRBD1 is a possible D gene (6 bases). The V and J ends lost 2 bases and 1 base respectively, with 10 bases between them. Germline assignment: CDR1 KGHSH and CDR2 LQKENI. CDR3 length: 15 amino acids. In DNA, the CDR3 is TGTGCCAGCTCACCAAGACAGGCGCGCACAGATACGCAGTATTTT. It translates to CASSPRQARTDTQYF.

V and J are TRBV6-1 and TRBJ1-2; D may be TRBD1 (6 bases). The CDR3 runs to 17 residues. CDR1 MNHNS and CDR2 SASEGT come from the germline V gene. Trimming cost V 3 bases and J 1 base, with 18 bases left between them. The CDR3 DNA reads as TGTGCCAGCAGTGATATACCGGGACACCTTCTTAACTATGGCTACACCTTC. As protein: CASSDIPGHLLNYGYTF.

The chain links TRBV5-6 to TRBJ2-2; 8 bases agree with TRBD1. Germline trimming cut 4 bases from V and 6 bases from J; bases unmatched to any gene: 17. This CDR3 region has 18 residues. The V gene's germline CDR1 is SGHDT and CDR2 YYEEEE. CDR3 DNA: TGTGCCAGCAGCCCCGGGACAGGAAAAGCTGGGGGTGCCGGGGAGCTGTTTTTT. This translates into CASSPGTGKAGGAGELFF.

This clone showed up just once. The V call is TRBV7-9, the J call TRBJ2-3; TRBD2 agrees at 8 bases. Trimming at V came to 5 bases and at J to 0 bases, leaving 7 bases not matched to a gene. This CDR3 is built from 16 residues. Germline V CDR1 and CDR2: SEHNR, FQNEAQ (reference sequence). The CDR3 region is CASSPLAGTSTDTQYF. The CDR3 DNA reads TGTGCCAGCAGCCCCTTAGCGGGGACAAGCACAGATACGCAGTATTTT.

CDR3 amino acids: CATSSRSGYNEQFF. In nucleotides, the CDR3 is TGTGCCACCAGCAGTAGATCAGGGTACAATGAGCAGTTCTTC. The rearrangement joins TRBV15 to TRBJ2-1, with D maybe TRBD1 (5 bases). Per the germline V gene, CDR1 is LNHNV and CDR2 is YYDKDF (reference sequence). CDR3 length: 14 residues. V lost 3 bases and J 4 bases, leaving 10 bases between the germline ends.

V gene TRBV28 combines with J gene TRBJ1-2; 9 bases agree with TRBD1. Germline V gene lookup returns CDR1 MDHEN and CDR2 SYDVKM. The CDR3 has 16 amino acids. Losses at the gene ends were 4 bases for V and 0 bases for J; bases not matched to a gene: 6. CDR3 nucleotides: TGTGCCAGCAGTTCGGGACAGGGTTTTTCTAACTATGGCTACACCTTC. Protein: CASSSGQGFSNYGYTF.

The table lists this clone with a few counts. The rearrangement uses TRBV4-2 and TRBJ2-5; D possibly corresponds to TRBD2 (6 bases). The CDR3 is 14 amino acids. V lost 3 bases, J lost 4 bases, and 12 bases lay in between. CDR1 is LGHNA, CDR2 YNFKEQ, per germline. CDR3 loop: CASSHGGRIETQYF. The CDR3, as DNA: TGTGCCAGCAGCCACGGGGGTCGAATAGAGACCCAGTACTTC.

The chain recombines TRBV18 with TRBJ1-2; D might be TRBD1 (5 bases). The V gene's germline CDR1 is KGHSH and CDR2 LQKENI. CDR3 length: 15 residues. Trimming cost V 3 bases and J 4 bases, with 15 bases left between them. The CDR3 loop reads CASSPERQPSYGYTF. The CDR3 coding sequence is TGTGCCAGCTCACCGGAAAGACAGCCTAGCTATGGCTACACCTTC.

This clone is a singleton in its sample. The V gene is TRBV19, the J gene TRBJ2-7, with 7 bases lining up with TRBD2. The CDR3 runs to 13 residues. Germline CDR1 and CDR2: LNHDA and SQIVND (reference sequence). The junction had 5 bases not matched to a gene; V was cut back by 7 bases and J by 2 bases. CDR3 region: CASTGGTTYEQYF. In DNA, the CDR3 is TGTGCCAGTACGGGGGGAACTACCTACGAGCAGTACTTC.

This chain joins TRBV28 and TRBJ2-7, with 7 bases identical to TRBD1. V trimming: 5 bases; J trimming: 0 bases; junction bases outside the gene matches: 4. This CDR3 has 14 amino acids. The germline gives CDR1 MDHEN, CDR2 SYDVKM. CDR3: CASSPHRGSYEQYF. The CDR3 bases are TGTGCCAGCAGTCCTCACAGGGGCTCCTACGAGCAGTACTTC.

This sequence joins TRBV5-1 and TRBJ2-5; D is perhaps TRBD1 (5 bases). V lost 0 bases and J 2 bases, leaving 14 bases between the germline ends. The V gene's germline CDR1 is SGHRS and CDR2 YFSETQ. CDR3 length equals 16 residues. This chain's CDR3 is CASSLVGGDSQETQYF. The CDR3 coding sequence is TGCGCCAGCAGCTTGGTAGGTGGAGACAGTCAAGAGACCCAGTACTTC.

V is TRBV5-8 and J is TRBJ2-2; 14 nucleotides match TRBD2. CDR1 and CDR2 (germline): SGHTS, YDEGEE. The CDR3 extends over 15 amino acids. The V gene end was trimmed by 6 bases and the J gene end by 6 bases; junction bases not matched to a gene: 4. The CDR3 nucleotides are TGTGCCAGCAAACGACTAGCGGGGGGGCCCGGGGAGCTGTTTTTT. Its translation: CASKRLAGGPGELFF.

This chain uses TRBV7-8 with TRBJ2-1; 12 bases are a match to TRBD2. The CDR3 length is 15 residues. Germline V gene sequence: CDR1 SGHVS, CDR2 FQNEAQ. With V trimmed by 4 bases and J by 15 bases, 13 bases remained unmatched. The CDR3 DNA sequence: TGTGCCAGCAGCTCAACGACTAGCGGGGGCCAGAAATTGTTCTTC. Translated: CASSSTTSGGQKLFF.

This clone occurred once. This chain connects TRBV7-6 to TRBJ2-7; 8 nucleotides align to TRBD1. Germline CDR1 SGHVS, CDR2 FNYEAQ. There are 15 residues in the CDR3. V shed 0 bases, J shed 3 bases, and the junction held 4 bases outside the gene matches. The CDR3 here is CASSLAAGGFYEQYF. The CDR3 nucleotides are TGTGCCAGCAGCTTAGCGGCAGGGGGCTTCTACGAGCAGTACTTC. Filled out from reference TRBV7-6 and TRBJ2-7, the complete variable domain reads GAGVSQSPRYKVTKRGQDVALRCDPISGHVSLYWYRQALGQGPEFLTYFNYEAQQDKSGLPNDRFSAERPEGSISTLTIQRTEQRDSAMYRCASSLAAGGFYEQYFGPGTRLTVT.

V is TRBV4-2 and J is TRBJ1-2, with D hard to call. The V gene lost 0 bases and the J gene lost 5 bases, with 16 bases spanning the gap. The CDR3 has 16 residues. In germline, CDR1 is LGHNA, CDR2 YNFKEQ. CDR3 loop: CASSQDARQVRYGYTF. CDR3 coding DNA: TGTGCCAGCAGCCAAGATGCCCGGCAGGTTAGGTATGGCTACACCTTC.

This chain joins TRBV5-6 and TRBJ2-1, with 7 bases fitting TRBD1. Trimming took 2 bases from V and 7 from J; bases not matched to a gene: 9. CDR3 length equals 15 residues. CDR1 and CDR2 (germline): SGHDT, YYEEEE. The chain's CDR3 is CASSFWPGQRNEQFF. The CDR3 bases are TGTGCCAGCAGCTTTTGGCCGGGACAGAGAAATGAGCAGTTCTTC.

The chain has TRBV5-4 and TRBJ1-2; D is possibly TRBD1 (5 bases). The CDR3 has 14 residues. Deletions cut 0 bases from V and 3 bases from J, with 9 bases between. The V gene's germline CDR1 is SGHNT and CDR2 YYREEE (reference sequence). CDR3 nucleotides: TGTGCCAGCAGCTTGGCAGGGACTGACTATGGCTACACCTTC. Its protein product is CASSLAGTDYGYTF. Complete variable domain (other parts from reference TRBV5-4 and TRBJ1-2): ETGVTQSPTHLIKTRGQQVTLRCSSQSGHNTVSWYQQALGQGPQFIFQYYREEENGRGNFPPRFSGLQFPNYSSELNVNALELDDSALYLCASSLAGTDYGYTFGSGTRLTVV.